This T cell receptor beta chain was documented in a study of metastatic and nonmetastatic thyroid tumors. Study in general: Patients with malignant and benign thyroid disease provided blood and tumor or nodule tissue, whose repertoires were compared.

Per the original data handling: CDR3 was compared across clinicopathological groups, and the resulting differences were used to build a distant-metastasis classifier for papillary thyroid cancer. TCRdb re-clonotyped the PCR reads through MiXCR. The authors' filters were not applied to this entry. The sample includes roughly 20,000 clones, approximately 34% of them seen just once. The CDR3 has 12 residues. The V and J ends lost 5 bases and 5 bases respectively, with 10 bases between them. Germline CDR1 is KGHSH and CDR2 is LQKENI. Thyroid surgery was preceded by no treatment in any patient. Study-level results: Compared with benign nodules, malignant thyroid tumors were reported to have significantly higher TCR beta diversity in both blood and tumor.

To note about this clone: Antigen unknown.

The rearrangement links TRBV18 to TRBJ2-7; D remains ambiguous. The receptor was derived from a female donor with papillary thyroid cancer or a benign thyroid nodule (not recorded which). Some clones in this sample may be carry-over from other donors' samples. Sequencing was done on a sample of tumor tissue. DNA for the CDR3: TGTGCCAGCTCAAGTGGGCGCGACGAGCAGTACTTC. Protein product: CASSSGRDEQYF.